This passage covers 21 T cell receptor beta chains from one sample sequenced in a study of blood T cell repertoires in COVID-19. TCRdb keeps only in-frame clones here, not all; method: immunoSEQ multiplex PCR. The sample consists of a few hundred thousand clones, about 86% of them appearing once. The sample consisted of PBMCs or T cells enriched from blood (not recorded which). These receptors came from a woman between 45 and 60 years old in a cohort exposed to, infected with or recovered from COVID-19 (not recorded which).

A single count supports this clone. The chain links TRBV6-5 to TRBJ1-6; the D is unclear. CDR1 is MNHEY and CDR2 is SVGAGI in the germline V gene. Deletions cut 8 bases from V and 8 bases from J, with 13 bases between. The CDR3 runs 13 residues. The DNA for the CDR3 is TGTGCCAGCCGACGGGTGTTAGATTCACCCCTCCACTTT. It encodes CASRRVLDSPLHF.

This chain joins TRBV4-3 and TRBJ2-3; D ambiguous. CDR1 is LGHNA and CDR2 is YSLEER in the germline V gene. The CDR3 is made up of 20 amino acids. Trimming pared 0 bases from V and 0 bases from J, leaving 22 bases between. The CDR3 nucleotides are TGCGCCAGCAGCCAAGAATTCAATACCGCTCAAACAATAAGCACAGATACGCAGTATTTT. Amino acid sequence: CASSQEFNTAQTISTDTQYF.

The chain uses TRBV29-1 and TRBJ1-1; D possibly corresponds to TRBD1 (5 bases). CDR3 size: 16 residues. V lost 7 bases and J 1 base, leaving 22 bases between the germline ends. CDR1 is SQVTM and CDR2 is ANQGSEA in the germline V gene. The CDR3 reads CSACPLLDNPNTEAFF. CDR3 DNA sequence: TGCAGCGCCTGTCCGTTATTGGACAACCCGAACACTGAAGCTTTCTTT.

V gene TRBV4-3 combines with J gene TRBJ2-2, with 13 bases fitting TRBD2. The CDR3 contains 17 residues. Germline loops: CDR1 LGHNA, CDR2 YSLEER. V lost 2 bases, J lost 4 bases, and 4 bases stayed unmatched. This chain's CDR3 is CASSQTSGGAGTGELFF. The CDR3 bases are TGCGCCAGCAGCCAAACTAGCGGGGGGGCCGGCACCGGGGAGCTGTTTTTT.

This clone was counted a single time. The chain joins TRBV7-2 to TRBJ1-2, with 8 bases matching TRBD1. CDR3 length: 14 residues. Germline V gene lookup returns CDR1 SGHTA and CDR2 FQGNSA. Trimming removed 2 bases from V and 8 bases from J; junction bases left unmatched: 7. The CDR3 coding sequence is TGTGCCAGCAGCTTACGCGACAGGGGAGAGGGCTACACCTTC. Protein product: CASSLRDRGEGYTF.

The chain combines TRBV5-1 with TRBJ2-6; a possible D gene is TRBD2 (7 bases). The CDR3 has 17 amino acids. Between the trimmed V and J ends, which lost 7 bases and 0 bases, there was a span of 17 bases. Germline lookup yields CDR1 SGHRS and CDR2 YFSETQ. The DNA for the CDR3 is TGCGCCAGCCCTGGGGGGGCCCTCCTCTCTGGGGCCAACGTCCTGACTTTC. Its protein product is CASPGGALLSGANVLTF.

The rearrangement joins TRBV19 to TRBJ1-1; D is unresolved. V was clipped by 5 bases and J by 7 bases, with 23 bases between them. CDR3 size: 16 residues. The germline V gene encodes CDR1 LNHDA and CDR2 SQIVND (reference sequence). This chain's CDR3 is CASSLPSARPFDEAFF. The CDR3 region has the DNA TGTGCCAGTAGTCTACCCTCCGCCAGGCCTTTCGATGAAGCTTTCTTT.

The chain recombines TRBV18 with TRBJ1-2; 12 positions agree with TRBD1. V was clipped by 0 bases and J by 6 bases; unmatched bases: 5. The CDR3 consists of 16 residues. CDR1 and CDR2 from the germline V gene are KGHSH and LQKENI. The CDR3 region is CASSPPLGTGGDGYTF. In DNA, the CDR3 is TGTGCCAGCTCACCACCTTTGGGGACAGGGGGCGATGGCTACACCTTC.

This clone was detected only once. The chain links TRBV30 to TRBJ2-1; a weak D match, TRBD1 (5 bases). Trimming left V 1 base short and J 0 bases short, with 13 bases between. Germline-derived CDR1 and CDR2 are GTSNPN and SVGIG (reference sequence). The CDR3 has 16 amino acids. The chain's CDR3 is CAWSDSIRGSYNEQFF. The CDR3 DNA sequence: TGTGCCTGGAGTGATAGTATAAGGGGCTCCTACAATGAGCAGTTCTTC. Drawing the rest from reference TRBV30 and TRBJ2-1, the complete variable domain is SQTIHQWPATLVQPVGSPLSLECTVEGTSNPNLYWYRQAAGRGLQLLFYSVGIGQISSEVPQNLSASRPQDRQFILSSKKLLLSDSGFYLCAWSDSIRGSYNEQFFGPGTRLTVL.

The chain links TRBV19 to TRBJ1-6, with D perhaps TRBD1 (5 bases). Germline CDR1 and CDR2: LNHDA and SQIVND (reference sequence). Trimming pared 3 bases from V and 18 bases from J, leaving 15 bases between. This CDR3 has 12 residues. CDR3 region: CASSISGGVPHF. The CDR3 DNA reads TGTGCCAGTAGTATCAGCGGGGGAGTCCCCCACTTT.

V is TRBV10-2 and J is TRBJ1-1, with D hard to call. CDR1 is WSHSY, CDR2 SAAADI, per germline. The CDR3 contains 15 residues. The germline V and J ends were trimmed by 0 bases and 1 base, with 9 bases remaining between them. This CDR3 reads CASSESYGANTEAFF. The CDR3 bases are TGCGCCAGCAGTGAGTCATACGGAGCGAACACTGAAGCTTTCTTT.

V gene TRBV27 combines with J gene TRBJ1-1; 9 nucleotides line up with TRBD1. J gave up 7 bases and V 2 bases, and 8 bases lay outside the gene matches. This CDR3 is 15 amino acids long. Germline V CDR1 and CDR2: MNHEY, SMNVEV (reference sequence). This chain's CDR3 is CASSLEGQGFGEAFF. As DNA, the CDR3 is TGTGCCAGCAGTTTAGAGGGACAGGGTTTCGGTGAAGCTTTCTTT.

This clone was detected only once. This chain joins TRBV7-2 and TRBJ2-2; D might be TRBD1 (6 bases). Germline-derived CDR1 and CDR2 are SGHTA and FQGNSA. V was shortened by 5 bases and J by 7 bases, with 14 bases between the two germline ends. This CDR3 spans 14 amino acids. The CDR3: CASSQGKGVGELFF. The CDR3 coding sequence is TGTGCCAGCAGCCAAGGAAAGGGGGTCGGGGAGCTGTTTTTT.

CDR3 sequence: CASRRQGAGTDTQYF. The CDR3 DNA reads TGTGCCAGCCGACGACAGGGGGCGGGCACAGATACGCAGTATTTT. The rearrangement joins TRBV6-5 to TRBJ2-3, with 10 bases lining up with TRBD1. The CDR3 has 15 amino acids. Germline trimming cut 8 bases from V and 1 base from J; bases unmatched to any gene: 6. Germline V lookup: CDR1 MNHEY, CDR2 SVGAGI.

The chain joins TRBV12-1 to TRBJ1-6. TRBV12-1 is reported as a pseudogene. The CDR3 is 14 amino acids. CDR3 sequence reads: CASSFGEANSPLHF. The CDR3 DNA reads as TGTGCCAGCAGCTTTGGGGAGGCTAATTCACCCCTCCACTTT.

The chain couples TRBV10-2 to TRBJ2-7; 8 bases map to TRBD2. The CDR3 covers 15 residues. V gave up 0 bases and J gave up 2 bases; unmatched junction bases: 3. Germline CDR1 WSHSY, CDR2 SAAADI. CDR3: CASSESSGAPYEQYF. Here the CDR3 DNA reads TGCGCCAGCAGTGAGTCTAGCGGGGCCCCCTACGAGCAGTACTTC.

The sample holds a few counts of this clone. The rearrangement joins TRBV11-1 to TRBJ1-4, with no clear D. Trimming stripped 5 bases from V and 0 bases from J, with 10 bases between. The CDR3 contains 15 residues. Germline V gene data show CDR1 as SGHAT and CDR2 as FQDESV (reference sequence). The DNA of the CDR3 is TGTGCCAGCAGCCCTACGGGAACAACTAATGAAAAACTGTTTTTT. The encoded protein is CASSPTGTTNEKLFF. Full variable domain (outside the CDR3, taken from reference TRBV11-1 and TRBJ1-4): EAEVAQSPRYKITEKSQAVAFWCDPISGHATLYWYRQILGQGPELLVQFQDESVVDDSQLPKDRFSAERLKGVDSTLKIQPAELGDSAMYLCASSPTGTTNEKLFFGSGTQLSVL.

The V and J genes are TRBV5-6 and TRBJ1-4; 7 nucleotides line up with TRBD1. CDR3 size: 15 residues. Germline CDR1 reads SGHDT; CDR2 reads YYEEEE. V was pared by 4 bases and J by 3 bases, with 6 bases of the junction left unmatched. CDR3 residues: CASSLRGLANEKLFF. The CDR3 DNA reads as TGTGCCAGCAGCCTAAGGGGGCTGGCTAATGAAAAACTGTTTTTT.

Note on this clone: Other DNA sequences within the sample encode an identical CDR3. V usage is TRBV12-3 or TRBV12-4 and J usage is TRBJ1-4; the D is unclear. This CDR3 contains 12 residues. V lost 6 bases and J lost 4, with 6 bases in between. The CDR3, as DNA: TGTGCCAGCAGCCTACGTAATGAAAAACTGTTTTTT. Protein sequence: CASSLRNEKLFF.

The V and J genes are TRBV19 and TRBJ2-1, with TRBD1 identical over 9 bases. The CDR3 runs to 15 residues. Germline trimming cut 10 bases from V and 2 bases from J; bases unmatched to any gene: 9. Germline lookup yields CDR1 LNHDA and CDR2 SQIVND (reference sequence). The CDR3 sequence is CATTSGTGTYNEQFF. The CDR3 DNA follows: TGTGCCACTACCTCCGGGACAGGGACCTACAATGAGCAGTTCTTC.

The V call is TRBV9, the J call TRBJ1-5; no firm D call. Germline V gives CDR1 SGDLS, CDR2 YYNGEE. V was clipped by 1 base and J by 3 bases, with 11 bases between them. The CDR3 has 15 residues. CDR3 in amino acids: CASSVSGLYNQPQHF. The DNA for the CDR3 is TGTGCCAGCAGCGTAAGTGGGCTTTACAATCAGCCCCAGCATTTT.